These 18 T cell receptor beta chains share one sample of origin, sequenced in a study of cytomegalovirus exposure and HLA in healthy donors (dated by TCRdb to the late 2010s). The library was built by means of the immunoSEQ multiplex PCR assay. For the multiplex PCR, a mixture combining 60 forward primers for TCR Vbeta segments and 13 reverse primers for TCR Jbeta segments was used. The clones in this table, taken by TCRdb from immuneACCESS, are in-frame only. Not every clone is retained; where verified, under half of the shortfall comes from an unresolved V gene, and the cause of the rest is unknown. The sample table shows roughly 150,000 clones, and over 55% are seen once. Roughly 2.1% of the sample goes to the ten largest clones. Sequencing input: PBMCs. The source is a man aged 40-50 years in good health and CMV-seronegative.

This sequence joins TRBV9 and TRBJ1-4, with 8 bases that match TRBD1. Germline values: CDR1 SGDLS, CDR2 YYNGEE. Trimming at V came to 3 bases and at J to 0 bases, leaving 10 bases not matched to a gene. The CDR3 runs 18 residues. CDR3 sequence: CASSAGTGTIATNEKLFF. The CDR3 DNA reads TGTGCCAGCAGCGCCGGGACAGGAACAATTGCAACTAATGAAAAACTGTTTTTT. Looking up the rest from reference TRBV9 and TRBJ1-4 gives the full variable domain: DSGVTQTPKHLITATGQRVTLRCSPRSGDLSVYWYQQSLDQGLQFLIQYYNGEERAKGNILERFSAQQFPDLHSELNLSSLELGDSALYFCASSAGTGTIATNEKLFFGSGTQLSVL.

V and J are TRBV13 and TRBJ2-3; D gene uncertain. CDR3 length equals 14 residues. Germline lookup yields CDR1 PRHDT and CDR2 FYEKMQ (reference sequence). V lost 2 bases and J 4 bases, leaving 10 bases between the germline ends. The CDR3 bases are TGTGCCAGCAGCTTACCCAGTCTTCCAGATACGCAGTATTTT. This encodes CASSLPSLPDTQYF.

There are a few counts of this clone. This chain uses TRBV10-1 with TRBJ1-1; tentatively, D is TRBD1 (6 bases). The CDR3 length is 14 residues. Trimming pared 3 bases from V and 10 bases from J, leaving 18 bases between. CDR1 and CDR2 from the germline V gene are WNHNN and SYGVQD (reference sequence). The CDR3, as DNA: TGCGCCAGCAGTGAAACCAGGACAGTCAGCAGAGCTTTCTTT. Translated: CASSETRTVSRAFF.

The V gene is TRBV28, the J gene TRBJ2-5, with D possibly matching TRBD1 (6 bases). Germline V gene data show CDR1 as MDHEN and CDR2 as SYDVKM. V lost 6 bases and J lost 2, with 13 bases in between. The CDR3 runs to 14 residues. The CDR3 nucleotides read TGTGCCAGCAGCCCGAGGACAGAACAAGAGACCCAGTACTTC. Protein sequence: CASSPRTEQETQYF. Looking up the rest from reference TRBV28 and TRBJ2-5 gives the full variable domain: DVKVTQSSRYLVKRTGEKVFLECVQDMDHENMFWYRQDPGLGLRLIYFSYDVKMKEKGDIPEGYSVSREKKERFSLILESASTNQTSMYLCASSPRTEQETQYFGPGTRLLVL.

This clone was seen only a few times. The chain uses TRBV7-8 and TRBJ1-2, with a possible D match to TRBD1 (6 bases). V dropped 0 bases and J dropped 2 bases, with 10 bases sitting between them. Germline loops: CDR1 SGHVS, CDR2 FQNEAQ. The CDR3 is 15 amino acids. CDR3 bases: TGTGCCAGCAGCTTAGCGCGGGGGGGCAACTATGGCTACACCTTC. Its translation: CASSLARGGNYGYTF.

The sample holds one count of this clone. The V call is TRBV5-4, the J call TRBJ1-6; 8 nucleotides align to TRBD1. The junction had 7 bases not matched to a gene; V was cut back by 4 bases and J by 7 bases. The CDR3 covers 15 residues. Per germline, CDR1 SGHNT and CDR2 YYREEE (reference sequence). In DNA form, the CDR3 reads TGTGCCAGCAGCGGTGACAGGGGTCGGAATTCACCCCTCCACTTT. Its translation is CASSGDRGRNSPLHF. Looking up the rest from reference TRBV5-4 and TRBJ1-6 gives the full variable domain: ETGVTQSPTHLIKTRGQQVTLRCSSQSGHNTVSWYQQALGQGPQFIFQYYREEENGRGNFPPRFSGLQFPNYSSELNVNALELDDSALYLCASSGDRGRNSPLHFGNGTRLTVT.

In DNA, the CDR3 is TGTGCCAGCAGCGGCTCGACAGGGGTGAGCACTGAAGCTTTCTTT. It specifies CASSGSTGVSTEAFF. The V call is TRBV9, the J call TRBJ1-1; 8 bases are a match to TRBD1. V lost 3 bases and J lost 4; bases outside the gene matches: 8. The germline V gene encodes CDR1 SGDLS and CDR2 YYNGEE. This CDR3 is built from 15 residues.

This clone was seen only a few times. The rearrangement uses TRBV6-5 and TRBJ2-1; 7 bases line up with TRBD1. CDR3 length equals 12 residues. From germline, CDR1 is MNHEY and CDR2 SVGAGI. V was clipped by 4 bases and J by 7 bases; unmatched bases: 1. The CDR3: CASSLQGNEQFF. CDR3 nucleotide sequence: TGTGCCAGCAGTTTACAGGGGAATGAGCAGTTCTTC.

V gene TRBV7-3 combines with J gene TRBJ1-1, with 9 bases identical to TRBD1. This CDR3 comprises 15 residues. Germline V gene sequence: CDR1 SGHTA, CDR2 FQGTGA. The V and J ends lost 5 bases and 1 base, in that order; junction bases with no gene match: 5. CDR3 protein: CASSPTGGPNTEAFF. In DNA form, the CDR3 reads TGTGCCAGCAGCCCTACAGGGGGCCCGAACACTGAAGCTTTCTTT.

V gene TRBV28 combines with J gene TRBJ2-2; 7 bases agree with TRBD2. J lost 0 bases, V lost 5 bases, and 3 bases had no gene match. Germline values: CDR1 MDHEN, CDR2 SYDVKM. The CDR3 totals 15 residues. CDR3 in amino acids: CASSERDPNTGELFF. The CDR3 region has the DNA TGTGCCAGCAGTGAGCGGGACCCGAACACCGGGGAGCTGTTTTTT.

Concerning this clone itself: At one boundary the junction diverges from the germline segment, which might be a read error. This chain uses TRBV10-3 with TRBJ1-5, with D hard to call. The length of the CDR3 is 15 residues. Germline V lookup: CDR1 ENHRY, CDR2 SYGVKD. In DNA form, the CDR3 reads TGTGCCAGCAGTTATAGTGAGGGTTACAGTCAGCCCCAGCATTTT. This gives the protein CASSYSEGYSQPQHF.

CDR3 sequence: CASSLSQGQGALRGYTF. The CDR3 DNA reads as TGTGCCAGCAGCCTCTCACAGGGACAGGGGGCGTTGCGTGGCTACACCTTC. The chain combines TRBV7-6 with TRBJ1-2; TRBD1 agrees at 12 bases. Germline loops: CDR1 SGHVS, CDR2 FNYEAQ. Losses at the gene ends were 5 bases for V and 7 bases for J; bases not matched to a gene: 14. This CDR3 is 17 amino acids long.

The rearrangement uses TRBV27 and TRBJ1-1; D is undetermined. This CDR3 region has 13 residues. The germline gives CDR1 MNHEY, CDR2 SMNVEV (reference sequence). Between the trimmed V and J ends, which lost 2 bases and 3 bases, there was a span of 7 bases. Written as DNA, the CDR3 is TGTGCCAGCAGTTTAAGAGACTACACTGAAGCTTTCTTT. It codes for CASSLRDYTEAFF.

The sample holds one count of this clone. J is TRBJ2-7 and V is TRBV27; TRBD2 matches at 11 bases. Germline assignment: CDR1 MNHEY and CDR2 SMNVEV (reference sequence). CDR3 size: 14 residues. V shed 5 bases, J shed 6 bases, and the junction held 6 bases outside the gene matches. The CDR3 nucleotides are TGTGCCAGCAGTCTCACTAGCGGGGGCTTCGAGCAGTACTTC. This translates into CASSLTSGGFEQYF.

V usage is TRBV29-1 and J usage is TRBJ1-2; tentatively, D is TRBD1 (5 bases). Trimming took off 3 bases at V and 4 bases at J, with 9 bases between the two ends. The CDR3 totals 12 residues. The germline V gene encodes CDR1 SQVTM and CDR2 ANQGSEA. CDR3 nucleotide sequence: TGCAGCGTTGAGGGGGGAACCTATGGCTACACCTTC. Its protein is CSVEGGTYGYTF.

The CDR3 protein is CASSLPGRGLAGRSYEQYF. The CDR3, as DNA: TGTGCCAGCAGCTTACCGGGACGGGGACTAGCGGGAAGGTCCTACGAGCAGTACTTC. V and J are TRBV7-2 and TRBJ2-7; TRBD2 agrees at 13 bases. CDR1 SGHTA and CDR2 FQGNSA come from the germline V gene. J gave up 1 base and V 2 bases, and 11 bases lay outside the gene matches. This CDR3 contains 19 residues.

The chain couples TRBV21-1 to TRBJ2-5; the table's D call of TRBD2 was not tested on the DNA. TRBV21-1 is a listed pseudogene. The CDR3 length is 12 residues. The CDR3 DNA reads as TGTGCCAGCAGCAAATTATCCGAGACCCAGTACTTC. This gives the protein CASSKLSETQYF.

V and J are TRBV19 and TRBJ2-7; the match to TRBD2 covers 14 bases. Trimming at V came to 8 bases and at J to 2 bases, leaving 11 bases not matched to a gene. Germline CDR1 and CDR2: LNHDA and SQIVND (reference sequence). This CDR3 has 17 residues. For the CDR3, the DNA is TGTGCCAGTCGGTGGACTAGCGGGGGGACCGAGACCTACGAGCAGTACTTC. It yields the protein CASRWTSGGTETYEQYF.